This is a list of T cell receptor beta chains from one sample in a study of vaccination and CD4 T cells after COVID-19. TCRdb passed the PCR reads through MiXCR, listing each CDR3 protein once. The sample lists 7,700 or so distinct CDR3 sequences; 20% to 25% were seen once. No cognate antigen is known for these TCRs. Here the sequenced sample was CD4+ T cells from blood, cultured in vitro, taken after SARS-CoV-2 vaccination. The origin of the receptors is a human donor who had recovered from COVID-19. Both conserved end residues are trimmed from each CDR3. Size tells how often a clone was seen (once, few, many) or the class of an expanded clone, and some rows leave it out.

medium-sized	TRBJ1-5	TRBV7-2	ASSYRGKQPQH
few	TRBJ2-7	TRBV28	ASSLLTSGGPYEQY
.	TRBJ1-2	TRBV5-1	ASSFAGGTNYGYT
.	TRBJ2-3	TRBV7-7	ASSLGYTDTQY
.	TRBJ2-2	TRBV15	ATSRDLGAGELF
medium-sized	TRBJ2-5	TRBV11-1	ASSLRIAARETQY
medium-sized	TRBJ2-6	TRBV20-1	SATGLAGEEYSGANVLT
medium-sized	TRBJ2-3	TRBV28	ASSLAPGTRTDTQY
medium-sized	TRBJ2-7	TRBV7-8	ASSLAGTRSYEQY
medium-sized	TRBJ2-5	TRBV10-1	ASSVSVQETQY
few	TRBJ2-1	TRBV25-1	ASIGATPHNEQF
medium-sized	TRBJ2-7	TRBV20-1	SASQSGGRGYEQY
.	TRBJ2-1	TRBV6-2/TRBV6-3	ASSYYTAGEQF
medium-sized	TRBJ1-2	TRBV20-1	SAGRNYGYT
medium-sized	TRBJ2-7	TRBV10-3	AISDTFSSYEQY
few	TRBJ2-1	TRBV7-2	ASSRAPTSQSHEQF
medium-sized	TRBJ2-3	TRBV20-1	SGRSSTDTQY
medium-sized	TRBJ2-7	TRBV28	ASSFPGAGSYEQY
medium-sized	TRBJ1-6	TRBV20-1	SASVRGRGRSSYNSPLH
few	TRBJ1-6	TRBV19	ASSGPPSGFNSPLH
medium-sized	TRBJ1-2	TRBV7-2	ASSPNRLSNYGYT
few	TRBJ1-5	TRBV27	ASSLGPYSNQPQH
.	TRBJ2-7	TRBV19	ASSIEAGSPYEQY
.	TRBJ2-2	TRBV7-3	ASSRNRADTGELF
.	TRBJ2-7	TRBV12-3/TRBV12-4	ASKLNPGQGTYEQY
.	TRBJ2-7	TRBV28	ASSLSPTGPHEQY
medium-sized	TRBJ1-5	TRBV6-1	ASSVLWDSNQPQH
medium-sized	TRBJ2-7	TRBV6-1	ASSVRLRTGPTYEQY
few	TRBJ2-1	TRBV6-1	ASSRGGYSPYNEQF
.	TRBJ1-2	TRBV10-2	ASSGDRDYGYT
few	TRBJ2-7	TRBV10-3	AIKTGLYEQY
few	TRBJ2-4	TRBV6-1	ASSQQGAYIQY
medium-sized	TRBJ2-3	TRBV20-1	SARDIRTGSTDTQY
.	TRBJ1-5	TRBV18	ASSPLSPGEGNQPQH
medium-sized	TRBJ2-5	TRBV15	ATSRPDSYQETQY
.	TRBJ2-7	TRBV4-1	ASSQAGRLAGGAYEQY
.	TRBJ2-1	TRBV20-1	SARVWGVPSYNEQF
.	TRBJ2-3	TRBV28	ASSSPQELGTSGGWY
medium-sized	TRBJ1-2	TRBV7-2	ASSSRRDIHGYT
medium-sized	TRBJ1-2	TRBV7-2	ASSQQGLGGGYT
medium-sized	TRBJ2-1	TRBV20-1	SARGRGVNEQF
.	TRBJ2-1	TRBV21-1	ASSRAGEAYEQF
medium-sized	TRBJ2-5	TRBV27	ASSFVGETQY
few	TRBJ2-3	TRBV6-1	ASTVTDTQY
.	TRBJ1-1	TRBV21-1	ASKRGALEAF
few	TRBJ2-1	TRBV6-1	ASSLTGTANNEQF
few	TRBJ1-5	TRBV6-1	ASNDYSNQPQH
.	TRBJ2-5	TRBV5-6	ASSRDKTQY
few	TRBJ2-1	TRBV6-2/TRBV6-3	ASSARQGAMRQF
.	TRBJ2-7	TRBV6-2/TRBV6-3	ASSSPGQYYEQY
medium-sized	TRBJ1-6	TRBV20-1	SASGPNSPLH
medium-sized	TRBJ1-1	TRBV27	ASSMTGFGEAF
few	TRBJ2-1	TRBV24-1	ATSDPARDYNEQF
few	TRBJ2-3	TRBV19	ARSGDTDTQY